A single sample is the source of the 27 T cell receptor beta chains below, sequenced in a study of graft-versus-host responses after intestinal transplantation. Irradiated, violet-dye-labeled stimulators (around 200,000) were plated alongside around 200,000 CFSE-labeled responders. TCRdb keeps only in-frame clones here, not all; method: immunoSEQ multiplex PCR. The table shows 13,000 to 15,000 clones, with about two fifths occurring only once. The sample in question was alloreactive CD8+ T cells from a mixed lymphocyte reaction culture, obtained before intestinal transplant. Sample subset: CFSE-low proliferating T cells sorted from approximately 6-day pre-transplant mixed lymphocyte reaction (GvH or HvG direction). Receptors originate from a human patient who received an intestinal transplant.

The chain joins TRBV30 to TRBJ1-2, with 8 bases matching TRBD1. The CDR3 contains 13 residues. V trimming: 2 bases; J trimming: 6 bases; junction bases outside the gene matches: 5. Germline V gene lookup returns CDR1 GTSNPN and CDR2 SVGIG (reference sequence). CDR3: CAWSTGTGDGYTF. The CDR3 DNA reads TGTGCCTGGAGTACCGGGACAGGTGATGGCTACACCTTC.

This chain connects TRBV9 to TRBJ2-2; D gene unclear. The CDR3 spans 13 residues. V lost 5 bases and J 4 bases, leaving 9 bases between the germline ends. In germline, CDR1 is SGDLS, CDR2 YYNGEE. The CDR3 spells CASSFSSTGELFF. In DNA form, the CDR3 reads TGTGCCAGCAGTTTTAGTAGCACCGGGGAGCTGTTTTTT.

The chain carries TRBV7-2 and TRBJ1-1, with D possibly TRBD1 on 5 matching bases. The V gene lost 4 bases and the J gene lost 4 bases, with 7 bases spanning the gap. The CDR3 has 12 residues. The germline V gene has CDR1 SGHTA and CDR2 FQGNSA. The CDR3 loop is CASSWGGTEAFF. In DNA form, the CDR3 reads TGTGCCAGCAGCTGGGGGGGCACTGAAGCTTTCTTT.

The V call is TRBV12-5, the J call TRBJ2-1; the match to TRBD2 covers 7 bases. CDR1 LGHNT and CDR2 FRNRAP come from the germline V gene. The junction had 10 bases not matched to a gene; V was cut back by 6 bases and J by 2 bases. This CDR3 comprises 16 residues. CDR3 protein: CASGQNGLAAYNEQFF. In nucleotides, the CDR3 is TGTGCTAGTGGCCAAAACGGGCTAGCGGCCTACAATGAGCAGTTCTTC.

This chain joins TRBV27 and TRBJ2-1; TRBD2 matches 8 bases. Germline values: CDR1 MNHEY, CDR2 SMNVEV (reference sequence). V gave up 6 bases and J gave up 6 bases; unmatched junction bases: 10. This CDR3 contains 15 residues. The CDR3, as DNA: TGTGCCAGCAGCCCCCCGGGACTAGGGTTCAATGAGCAGTTCTTC. This sequence encodes CASSPPGLGFNEQFF.

The chain is built from TRBV4-1 and TRBJ2-3, with D unclear. The CDR3 length is 15 residues. V was cut by 1 base and J by 2 bases, with 10 bases left in between. The germline V gene has CDR1 MGHRA and CDR2 YSYEKL. In DNA, the CDR3 is TGCGCCAGCAGCCAAGTCCAGTCCCCCACAGATACGCAGTATTTT. It translates to CASSQVQSPTDTQYF.

J is TRBJ1-2 and V is TRBV5-1; D may be TRBD1 (6 bases). V shed 4 bases and J shed 6 bases, with 22 bases lying between them. The CDR3 is 16 residues long. Germline loops: CDR1 SGHRS, CDR2 YFSETQ. This CDR3 reads CASSPLGGTLGDGYTF. CDR3 bases: TGCGCCAGCAGCCCCCTAGGGGGAACACTTGGGGATGGCTACACCTTC.

The chain uses TRBV6-5 and TRBJ1-2; 11 bases align to TRBD1. V was clipped by 10 bases and J by 4 bases; unmatched bases: 5. Germline CDR1 is MNHEY and CDR2 is SVGAGI. This CDR3 spans 13 amino acids. The CDR3: CAIWTGGLYGYTF. CDR3 nucleotide sequence: TGTGCCATATGGACAGGGGGCCTCTATGGCTACACCTTC.

This chain joins TRBV7-8 and TRBJ2-7, with 7 bases that match TRBD1. The CDR3 extends over 14 amino acids. Germline V gene sequence: CDR1 SGHVS, CDR2 FQNEAQ. V was pared by 5 bases and J by 5 bases, with 9 bases of the junction left unmatched. The CDR3 region has the DNA TGTGCCAGCAGCCTGACAGGGAGCGTCAACGAGCAGTACTTC. It specifies CASSLTGSVNEQYF.

The CDR3 is CASSPGRGGEQYF. The CDR3 DNA follows: TGCGCCAGCAGCCCGGGTCGGGGGGGCGAGCAGTACTTC. V is TRBV5-1 and J is TRBJ2-7, with 8 bases lining up with TRBD2. Germline V CDR1 and CDR2: SGHRS, YFSETQ. V was clipped by 4 bases and J by 6 bases; unmatched bases: 6. This CDR3 is 13 amino acids long.

The chain recombines TRBV15 with TRBJ2-2; 10 nucleotides line up with TRBD1. The V segment lost 0 bases and the J segment 4 bases; nucleotides outside the gene matches: 2. The CDR3 totals 16 residues. Germline loops: CDR1 LNHNV, CDR2 YYDKDF (reference sequence). CDR3 sequence reads: CATSRDRDRGTGELFF. CDR3 coding DNA: TGTGCCACCAGCAGAGACCGGGACAGGGGCACCGGGGAGCTGTTTTTT.

The rearrangement links TRBV7-2 to TRBJ2-5; TRBD1 matches at 8 bases. The CDR3 is 14 amino acids. The germline gives CDR1 SGHTA, CDR2 FQGNSA. With 1 base clipped from V and 5 bases from J, the junction kept 3 bases outside the gene matches. The CDR3 nucleotides read TGTGCCAGCAGCTTAGTTTGGGACAGGGAGACCCAGTACTTC. As protein: CASSLVWDRETQYF.

This sequence joins TRBV4-1 and TRBJ2-6, with unresolved D. This CDR3 has 14 amino acids. Germline CDR1 is MGHRA and CDR2 is YSYEKL. Trimming cost V 1 base and J 4 bases, with 5 bases left between them. The chain's CDR3 is CASSQGPGANVLTF. CDR3 nucleotides: TGCGCCAGCAGCCAAGGGCCCGGGGCCAACGTCCTGACTTTC.

The genes are TRBV16 and TRBJ1-1; possible D gene TRBD1, 6 bases. The germline V gene encodes CDR1 KGHSY and CDR2 FQNENV. V was trimmed by 4 bases and J by 4 bases, leaving 13 bases between them. There are 14 residues in the CDR3. The CDR3 protein is CASSLHHRVTEAFF. CDR3 bases: TGTGCCAGCAGCCTGCACCACAGGGTCACTGAAGCTTTCTTT.

V usage is TRBV7-6 and J usage is TRBJ2-1, with 7 bases that match TRBD2. J gave up 0 bases and V 5 bases, and 10 bases lay outside the gene matches. The CDR3 spans 17 residues. CDR1 and CDR2 from the germline V gene are SGHVS and FNYEAQ. CDR3 coding DNA: TGTGCCAGCAGCCCCCAACCGGGACTAAGCTCCTACAATGAGCAGTTCTTC. This encodes CASSPQPGLSSYNEQFF. The full variable domain, completed using reference TRBV7-6 and TRBJ2-1, is GAGVSQSPRYKVTKRGQDVALRCDPISGHVSLYWYRQALGQGPEFLTYFNYEAQQDKSGLPNDRFSAERPEGSISTLTIQRTEQRDSAMYRCASSPQPGLSSYNEQFFGPGTRLTVL.

The V call is TRBV27, the J call TRBJ2-1; D remains ambiguous. Germline V CDR1 and CDR2: MNHEY, SMNVEV (reference sequence). This CDR3 is built from 12 residues. The V and J ends lost 6 bases and 5 bases respectively, with 8 bases between them. CDR3 sequence reads: CASSPVDNEQFF. The DNA of the CDR3 is TGTGCCAGCAGCCCCGTTGACAATGAGCAGTTCTTC.

The rearrangement joins TRBV2 to TRBJ1-5, with D possibly matching TRBD1 (5 bases). CDR1 is SNHLY, CDR2 FYNNEI, per germline. The CDR3 runs to 15 residues. V was shortened by 4 bases and J by 2 bases, with 12 bases between the two germline ends. The CDR3 nucleotides read TGTGCCAGCAGTGGAAGGGGCGGTGGCAATCAGCCCCAGCATTTT. It translates to CASSGRGGGNQPQHF.

This clone was detected only a few times. This chain links TRBV10-3 with TRBJ2-1; 7 bases align to TRBD2. The CDR3 has 13 residues. The germline V gene encodes CDR1 ENHRY and CDR2 SYGVKD. V shed 6 bases, J shed 5 bases, and the junction held 4 bases outside the gene matches. CDR3: CAIRGDYDNEQFF. The CDR3, as DNA: TGTGCCATCAGAGGGGACTACGACAATGAGCAGTTCTTC.

This clone was detected only a few times. The V gene is TRBV19, the J gene TRBJ1-2; 10 bases agree with TRBD1. The CDR3 covers 15 residues. Trimming removed 5 bases from V and 4 bases from J; junction bases left unmatched: 7. Germline CDR1 and CDR2: LNHDA and SQIVND (reference sequence). In nucleotides, the CDR3 is TGTGCCAGTAGTCCGGGGACAGGGGCCATCTATGGCTACACCTTC. Translating it yields CASSPGTGAIYGYTF.

In this sample, this clone is medium-sized. The chain has TRBV9 and TRBJ2-3; 11 positions agree with TRBD2. V lost 4 bases, J lost 0 bases, and 4 bases stayed unmatched. Per germline, CDR1 SGDLS and CDR2 YYNGEE. The CDR3 consists of 16 residues. The CDR3 DNA is TGTGCCAGCAGCCTAGGGACTAGCGGTAGCACAGATACGCAGTATTTT. This codes for CASSLGTSGSTDTQYF.

DNA for the CDR3: TGTGCCACCCAGGGTCTTAGCGGTTCCCCCTACGAGCAGTACTTC. Encoded protein: CATQGLSGSPYEQYF. The V gene is TRBV2, the J gene TRBJ2-7; D is possibly TRBD2 (6 bases). Germline-derived CDR1 and CDR2 are SNHLY and FYNNEI. The CDR3 is 15 amino acids. The germline V and J ends were trimmed by 10 bases and 2 bases, with 21 bases remaining between them.

This rearrangement joins TRBV30 to TRBJ2-7, with TRBD1 matching 7 bases. V lost 3 bases and J lost 0; bases outside the gene matches: 5. Germline V gives CDR1 GTSNPN, CDR2 SVGIG (reference sequence). This CDR3 is 14 amino acids long. CDR3 nucleotides: TGTGCCTGGAGCCCGGACAGGCTCTCCTACGAGCAGTACTTC. Translated: CAWSPDRLSYEQYF.

The V gene is TRBV27, the J gene TRBJ1-1; weak D call: TRBD1 (5 bases). Per germline, CDR1 MNHEY and CDR2 SMNVEV (reference sequence). Between the trimmed V and J ends, which lost 4 bases and 12 bases, there was a span of 18 bases. This CDR3 spans 13 amino acids. The CDR3 bases are TGTGCCAGCAGTTCCCCGGGAGGGGCCCTAACTTTCTTT. Its protein product is CASSSPGGALTFF.

The J gene is TRBJ2-7, the V gene TRBV5-1; 8 bases fit TRBD1. Germline lookup yields CDR1 SGHRS and CDR2 YFSETQ. This CDR3 region has 14 residues. After removal of 0 bases from V and 5 bases from J, the junction contained 4 bases not matched to a gene. CDR3 residues: CASSLVGQVNEQYF. CDR3 DNA sequence: TGCGCCAGCAGCTTGGTGGGACAGGTAAACGAGCAGTACTTC.

This clone showed up just a few times. The genes are TRBV6-1 and TRBJ2-7; 10 bases match TRBD1. The length of the CDR3 is 14 residues. Germline assignment: CDR1 MNHNS and CDR2 SASEGT. V lost 4 bases and J lost 3; bases outside the gene matches: 3. CDR3 loop: CASSARTGGYEQYF. The CDR3 region has the DNA TGTGCCAGCAGTGCTCGGACAGGGGGCTACGAGCAGTACTTC.

V is TRBV2 and J is TRBJ1-5, with D possibly TRBD1 on 5 matching bases. V was clipped by 6 bases and J by 5 bases, with 17 bases between them. From germline, CDR1 is SNHLY and CDR2 FYNNEI. The CDR3 sequence is 15 residues long. The CDR3 region is CASRRGGGDYQPQHF. CDR3 sequence (DNA): TGTGCCAGCAGGCGGGGGGGTGGGGACTATCAGCCCCAGCATTTT.

V is TRBV30 and J is TRBJ2-7, with D maybe TRBD1 (6 bases). Deletions cut 0 bases from V and 7 bases from J, with 13 bases between. Per germline, CDR1 GTSNPN and CDR2 SVGIG (reference sequence). This CDR3 spans 13 amino acids. CDR3 loop: CAWSVMQGYEQYF. The CDR3 nucleotides read TGTGCCTGGAGTGTTATGCAGGGGTATGAGCAGTACTTC.